The 9 T cell receptor beta chains presented below share a single source sample, sequenced in a study of T cell responses to AZD1222 COVID-19 vaccine. The protocol was immunoSEQ multiplex PCR, while the TCRdb copy is restricted to in-frame clones and leaves out a portion. The sample comprises about 110,000 clones, approximately 86% of which are singletons, and under 4% rests with the top ten. The sample consisted of peripheral blood, taken on day 0 of AZD1222 vaccination. These TCRs come from an adult in good health.

CDR3 in DNA: TGTGCCAGCCGTTGCTATCGGGGATACAATGAGCAGTTCTTC. Its protein is CASRCYRGYNEQFF. V usage is TRBV6-4 and J usage is TRBJ2-1, with a possible D match to TRBD2 (5 bases). This CDR3 is built from 14 residues. V was pared by 8 bases and J by 4 bases, with 15 bases between. In germline, CDR1 is MRHNA, CDR2 SNTAGT.

V gene TRBV24-1 combines with J gene TRBJ2-5; 8 nucleotides align to TRBD1. The CDR3 is 15 amino acids. The junction had 4 bases not matched to a gene; V was cut back by 0 bases and J by 5 bases. The germline CDR1 and CDR2 sequences are KGHDR and SFDVKD. As DNA, the CDR3 is TGTGCCACCAGTGATTTGATGGCAGGGGGCGAGACCCAGTACTTC. It translates to CATSDLMAGGETQYF.

This clone was seen only a few times. The chain has TRBV7-9 and TRBJ2-1; 8 bases align to TRBD2. The CDR3 has 14 amino acids. V was pared by 8 bases and J by 3 bases, with 6 bases of the junction left unmatched. The germline V gene encodes CDR1 SEHNR and CDR2 FQNEAQ (reference sequence). CDR3 coding DNA: TGTGCCAGCGGCATAGCGGGGAGCTACAATGAGCAGTTCTTC. Its translation is CASGIAGSYNEQFF.

This clone was seen only a few times. V and J are TRBV28 and TRBJ1-1; D unresolved. Germline CDR1 reads MDHEN; CDR2 reads SYDVKM. This CDR3 is 11 amino acids long. The ends were cut back, 5 bases at V and 5 bases at J, with 6 bases in the middle. The CDR3 protein is CASSPKTEAFF. CDR3 nucleotide sequence: TGTGCCAGCAGTCCCAAGACTGAAGCTTTCTTT. The full variable domain, its missing parts supplied by reference TRBV28 and TRBJ1-1, is DVKVTQSSRYLVKRTGEKVFLECVQDMDHENMFWYRQDPGLGLRLIYFSYDVKMKEKGDIPEGYSVSREKKERFSLILESASTNQTSMYLCASSPKTEAFFGQGTRLTVV.

V gene TRBV15 combines with J gene TRBJ1-6; D is unclear. In germline, CDR1 is LNHNV, CDR2 YYDKDF (reference sequence). V lost 3 bases and J lost 6, with 12 bases in between. The CDR3 runs to 15 residues. The CDR3, as DNA: TGTGCCACCAGCAGGGTTGGGCAGAGTAATTCACCCCTCCACTTT. This sequence encodes CATSRVGQSNSPLHF.

The genes are TRBV13 and TRBJ1-6; perhaps TRBD1 as D (5 bases). Germline assignment: CDR1 PRHDT and CDR2 FYEKMQ (reference sequence). Between the trimmed V and J ends, which lost 8 bases and 6 bases, there was a span of 17 bases. The CDR3 covers 15 residues. The CDR3 nucleotides are TGTGCCAGCCTCATTGGGGCCGTAGGTAATTCACCCCTCCACTTT. It translates to CASLIGAVGNSPLHF. The full variable domain, in which reference TRBV13 and TRBJ1-6 provide the parts outside the CDR3, is AAGVIQSPRHLIKEKRETATLKCYPIPRHDTVYWYQQGPGQDPQFLISFYEKMQSDKGSIPDRFSAQQFSDYHSELNMSSLELGDSALYFCASLIGAVGNSPLHFGNGTRLTVT.

J is TRBJ1-1 and V is TRBV19; D unresolved. CDR1 is LNHDA and CDR2 is SQIVND in the germline V gene (reference sequence). V was cut by 1 base and J by 0 bases, with 6 bases left in between. This CDR3 comprises 14 residues. CDR3 in amino acids: CASSIANMNTEAFF. The CDR3, as DNA: TGTGCCAGTAGTATAGCAAACATGAACACTGAAGCTTTCTTT.

This rearrangement joins TRBV6-4 to TRBJ1-2; 11 bases are shared with TRBD1. The CDR3 is 14 residues long. Unmatched junction bases numbered 1, after V lost 6 bases and J lost 1 base. Germline-derived CDR1 and CDR2 are MRHNA and SNTAGT. The CDR3 DNA follows: TGTGCCAGCAGGGGACAGGGGGGTAACTATGGCTACACCTTC. It specifies CASRGQGGNYGYTF.

The chain carries TRBV4-1 and TRBJ2-5; the D gene could be TRBD1 or TRBD2 (5 bases each). The V end lost 1 base, the J end lost 2 bases, and 20 bases lay between the germline ends. Germline values: CDR1 MGHRA, CDR2 YSYEKL. The CDR3 has 18 residues. The CDR3 region is CASSQGGAGTGLQETQYF. The DNA of the CDR3 is TGCGCCAGCAGCCAAGGAGGGGCTGGTACGGGCCTACAAGAGACCCAGTACTTC.